A single TCR beta chain is shown here with its context. Antigen: not known. V lost 4 bases to trimming and J lost 7 bases, with 13 bases between them. This CDR3 spans 14 amino acids. From germline, CDR1 is MDHEN and CDR2 SYDVKM. The data were produced by immunoSEQ multiplex PCR, yet TCRdb's version contains in-frame clones alone and is incomplete. The data hold around 220,000 clones, with around nine tenths observed a single time. These data are taken from a study of cytomegalovirus exposure and HLA in healthy donors. Study-wide background: The roughly 130 validation repertoires used the same platform as the 550 to 850 first-cohort repertoires (as reported by a later analysis). Study results and caveats: Most TCRs appeared rarely, but some public TCRs recurred in many donors. The authors listed 150 to 200 TCR beta chains as cytomegalovirus-associated. Specificity for CMV antigens was confirmed in vitro for a few of the CMV-associated chains.

The source of this sequence is a woman aged 18-30 years in good health and CMV-seronegative. The specimen was PBMCs. V usage is TRBV28 and J usage is TRBJ2-2, with D possibly matching TRBD2 (5 bases). The CDR3 nucleotides read TGTGCCAGCAGTTCCGCCCCTGAGGGCGGGGAGCTGTTTTTT. Amino acids: CASSSAPEGGELFF.